This is a list of T cell receptor beta chains from one sample in a study of T-cell memory formation after mild COVID-19. TCRdb redid the calling of the 5' RACE reads with MiXCR, one entry per CDR3 protein. The sample lists around 320,000 distinct CDR3 sequences; roughly a fifth were seen once. Sequencing was performed on PBMCs or a T cell subset sorted from them (not recorded which). The receptor set was obtained from a man aged 18 to 35 who had mild COVID-19 (a few samples of this study predate the infection). Cell type and time point are not known. CDR3s include the opening cysteine and the closing phenylalanine or tryptophan. The D gene is left open where the match is weak. Some rows have no size entry. The others give once, few or many, or a class for an expanded clone.

clone_size j_call v_call cdr3_length d_call cdr3_aa cdr3_nt
many TRBJ2-3 TRBV6-4 14 TRBD2 CASSGGASTDTQYF TGTGCCAGCAGCGGGGGGGCTAGCACAGATACGCAGTATTTT
few TRBJ1-2 TRBV11-2 15 TRBD1 CASSLGRGLGYGYTF TGTGCCAGCAGCTTAGGCAGGGGGCTGGGCTATGGCTACACCTTC
- TRBJ2-7 TRBV12-3/TRBV12-4 16 - CASRQARYPNSYEQYF TGTGCCAGCAGGCAGGCCCGATACCCCAATTCCTACGAGCAGTACTTC
- TRBJ2-2 TRBV20-1 13 - CSARVGNTGELFF TGCAGTGCTAGAGTTGGTAACACCGGGGAGCTGTTTTTT
many TRBJ2-1 TRBV7-2 15 TRBD1 CASSTGQGNYNEQFF TGTGCCAGCAGCACGGGACAGGGTAACTACAATGAGCAGTTCTTC
many TRBJ2-5 TRBV4-2 14 - CASSQGGPSETQYF TGTGCCAGCAGCCAGGGGGGACCCTCGGAGACCCAGTACTTC
- TRBJ2-3 TRBV4-3 14 - CASSQDRGPDTQYF TGCGCCAGCAGCCAAGATCGGGGGCCGGATACGCAGTATTTT
- TRBJ2-5 TRBV7-2 14 TRBD2 CASSQRSGAETQYF TGTGCCAGCAGCCAGCGGAGCGGGGCTGAGACCCAGTACTTC
few TRBJ1-5 TRBV20-1 13 - CSASGGARSPQHF TGCAGTGCTAGTGGGGGGGCACGGTCGCCCCAGCATTTT
few TRBJ1-1 TRBV5-6 12 - CASSLGPTEAFF TGTGCCAGCAGTTTGGGACCGACTGAAGCTTTCTTT
- TRBJ2-3 TRBV18 14 TRBD1 CASSPGTGLDTQYF TGTGCCAGCTCACCAGGGACAGGTTTAGATACGCAGTATTTT
few TRBJ2-5 TRBV29-1 14 - CSVAWPQGRETQYF TGCAGCGTTGCTTGGCCACAGGGGAGGGAGACCCAGTACTTC
- TRBJ2-2 TRBV9 18 TRBD2 CASSVGTSGGLSTGELFF TGTGCCAGCAGCGTAGGGACTAGCGGGGGGCTGAGCACCGGGGAGCTGTTTTTT
many TRBJ2-6 TRBV7-2 15 - CASSLGVYGANVLTF TGTGCCAGCAGCTTAGGAGTGTACGGGGCCAACGTCCTGACTTTC
few TRBJ2-2 TRBV7-2 16 TRBD2 CASSTSGGAIAGELFF TGTGCCAGCAGCACTAGCGGGGGGGCGATAGCCGGGGAGCTGTTTTTT
few TRBJ2-5 TRBV4-1 14 - CASSRKINQETQYF TGCGCCAGCAGCCGTAAGATAAACCAAGAGACCCAGTACTTC
- TRBJ2-7 TRBV7-2 14 TRBD1 CASSFAPNPGQESF TGTGCCAGCAGCTTTGCTCCTAACCCGGGACAGGAGAGCTTC
- TRBJ1-1 TRBV7-9 15 - CASSPPGTVDTEAFF TGTGCCAGCAGCCCCCCCGGGACGGTGGACACTGAAGCTTTCTTT
few TRBJ2-4 TRBV6-5 13 - CASNSGIGNIQYF TGTGCCAGCAACTCAGGGATTGGAAACATTCAGTACTTC
few TRBJ2-5 TRBV7-9 12 - CASGPVQETQYF TGTGCCTCGGGGCCGGTCCAAGAGACCCAGTACTTC
- TRBJ1-2 TRBV20-1 14 - CSAAYLGSDYGYTF TGCAGTGCTGCATACTTGGGGTCTGACTATGGCTACACCTTC
- TRBJ2-3 TRBV5-1 14 - CASSFDSPTDTQYF TGCGCCAGCAGCTTCGACAGCCCCACAGATACGCAGTATTTT
few TRBJ2-4 TRBV29-1 14 - CSVAGPQWSNIQYF TGCAGCGTTGCAGGTCCCCAATGGTCAAACATTCAGTACTTC
few TRBJ1-4 TRBV7-9 16 - CASSLARPGVSEKLFF TGTGCCAGCAGCTTAGCGCGGCCAGGGGTTTCTGAAAAACTGTTTTTT
- TRBJ2-3 TRBV5-5 17 - CASSRGPSGSRTDTQYF TGTGCCAGCAGCCGGGGGCCTAGCGGATCCCGCACAGATACGCAGTATTTT
few TRBJ1-5 TRBV12-3/TRBV12-4 14 - CASSLGTLDQPQHF TGTGCCAGCAGTTTGGGGACCCTCGATCAGCCCCAGCATTTT
- TRBJ1-2 TRBV24-1 14 - CATSDRGSLYGYTF TGTGCCACCAGTGATCGGGGCAGCCTTTATGGCTACACCTTC
many TRBJ1-5 TRBV12-5 14 TRBD1 CASGPQGAYQPQHF TGTGCTAGTGGTCCGCAGGGGGCTTATCAGCCCCAGCATTTT
many TRBJ2-5 TRBV12-3/TRBV12-4 13 - CASSLGLRETQYF TGTGCCAGCAGTTTGGGGCTCAGAGAGACCCAGTACTTC